This entry describes one TCR beta chain. These data come from a study of OX40 agonist ivuxolimab in advanced cancers. Study context: Three patients got partial responses; one had hepatocellular carcinoma and two had cutaneous melanoma.

The CDR3 runs 14 residues. Germline V gives CDR1 SGHNT, CDR2 YYREEE (reference sequence). The ends lost 0 bases at V and 9 bases at J; junction bases unmatched: 5. Here immunoSEQ multiplex PCR was the method, and the copy in TCRdb shows in-frame clones only, minus some. The sample shows approximately 54,000 clones, 88% of them seen only once. The chain recombines TRBV5-4 with TRBJ2-4; TRBD1 aligns across 8 bases. This TCR was sampled from an adult with an advanced solid tumor such as melanoma, head and neck, liver or kidney cancer. The sequences come from CD4+ or CD8+ T cells sorted from blood, collected in a trial of the OX40 agonist ivuxolimab. DNA for the CDR3: TGTGCCAGCAGCTTGGGACAGGGGCAGGGCATTCAGTACTTC. Amino acids: CASSLGQGQGIQYF. The full variable domain, with the rest looked up from reference TRBV5-4 and TRBJ2-4, is ETGVTQSPTHLIKTRGQQVTLRCSSQSGHNTVSWYQQALGQGPQFIFQYYREEENGRGNFPPRFSGLQFPNYSSELNVNALELDDSALYLCASSLGQGQGIQYFGAGTRLSVL.